The 2 T cell receptor beta chains in this list originate from one sample, sequenced in a study of OX40 agonist ivuxolimab in advanced cancers. The receptor library was made with the immunoSEQ multiplex PCR assay. TCRdb stores this immuneACCESS table with in-frame sequences only. Part of the clones is absent; in the studies checked, under half of the shortfall reflects unresolved V genes, and no reason is known for the rest. This sample holds 33,000 or so clones; 78% were observed only once. More than 10% of the sample lies in the top ten. Sequences were derived from CD4+ or CD8+ T cells sorted from blood, sampled in a trial of the OX40 agonist ivuxolimab. Receptor source: an adult with an advanced solid tumor such as melanoma, head and neck, liver or kidney cancer.

CDR3 DNA sequence: TGTGCCAGCAGCCCTCCCGGGACGCGTAGTGAAAAACTGTTTTTT. Residues: CASSPPGTRSEKLFF. This chain connects TRBV9 to TRBJ1-4, with D possibly TRBD1 on 5 matching bases. CDR3 length: 15 amino acids. V was cut by 4 bases and J by 7 bases, with 17 bases left in between. Germline V gives CDR1 SGDLS, CDR2 YYNGEE.

The chain employs TRBV28 and TRBJ2-7; TRBD2 matches 11 bases. Germline V lookup: CDR1 MDHEN, CDR2 SYDVKM. Losses at the gene ends were 4 bases for V and 6 bases for J; bases not matched to a gene: 11. This CDR3 has 16 residues. The CDR3 DNA sequence: TGTGCCAGCAGTTCCGTTACTAGCGGGAGCTTCTCCGAGCAGTACTTC. Its translation is CASSSVTSGSFSEQYF.